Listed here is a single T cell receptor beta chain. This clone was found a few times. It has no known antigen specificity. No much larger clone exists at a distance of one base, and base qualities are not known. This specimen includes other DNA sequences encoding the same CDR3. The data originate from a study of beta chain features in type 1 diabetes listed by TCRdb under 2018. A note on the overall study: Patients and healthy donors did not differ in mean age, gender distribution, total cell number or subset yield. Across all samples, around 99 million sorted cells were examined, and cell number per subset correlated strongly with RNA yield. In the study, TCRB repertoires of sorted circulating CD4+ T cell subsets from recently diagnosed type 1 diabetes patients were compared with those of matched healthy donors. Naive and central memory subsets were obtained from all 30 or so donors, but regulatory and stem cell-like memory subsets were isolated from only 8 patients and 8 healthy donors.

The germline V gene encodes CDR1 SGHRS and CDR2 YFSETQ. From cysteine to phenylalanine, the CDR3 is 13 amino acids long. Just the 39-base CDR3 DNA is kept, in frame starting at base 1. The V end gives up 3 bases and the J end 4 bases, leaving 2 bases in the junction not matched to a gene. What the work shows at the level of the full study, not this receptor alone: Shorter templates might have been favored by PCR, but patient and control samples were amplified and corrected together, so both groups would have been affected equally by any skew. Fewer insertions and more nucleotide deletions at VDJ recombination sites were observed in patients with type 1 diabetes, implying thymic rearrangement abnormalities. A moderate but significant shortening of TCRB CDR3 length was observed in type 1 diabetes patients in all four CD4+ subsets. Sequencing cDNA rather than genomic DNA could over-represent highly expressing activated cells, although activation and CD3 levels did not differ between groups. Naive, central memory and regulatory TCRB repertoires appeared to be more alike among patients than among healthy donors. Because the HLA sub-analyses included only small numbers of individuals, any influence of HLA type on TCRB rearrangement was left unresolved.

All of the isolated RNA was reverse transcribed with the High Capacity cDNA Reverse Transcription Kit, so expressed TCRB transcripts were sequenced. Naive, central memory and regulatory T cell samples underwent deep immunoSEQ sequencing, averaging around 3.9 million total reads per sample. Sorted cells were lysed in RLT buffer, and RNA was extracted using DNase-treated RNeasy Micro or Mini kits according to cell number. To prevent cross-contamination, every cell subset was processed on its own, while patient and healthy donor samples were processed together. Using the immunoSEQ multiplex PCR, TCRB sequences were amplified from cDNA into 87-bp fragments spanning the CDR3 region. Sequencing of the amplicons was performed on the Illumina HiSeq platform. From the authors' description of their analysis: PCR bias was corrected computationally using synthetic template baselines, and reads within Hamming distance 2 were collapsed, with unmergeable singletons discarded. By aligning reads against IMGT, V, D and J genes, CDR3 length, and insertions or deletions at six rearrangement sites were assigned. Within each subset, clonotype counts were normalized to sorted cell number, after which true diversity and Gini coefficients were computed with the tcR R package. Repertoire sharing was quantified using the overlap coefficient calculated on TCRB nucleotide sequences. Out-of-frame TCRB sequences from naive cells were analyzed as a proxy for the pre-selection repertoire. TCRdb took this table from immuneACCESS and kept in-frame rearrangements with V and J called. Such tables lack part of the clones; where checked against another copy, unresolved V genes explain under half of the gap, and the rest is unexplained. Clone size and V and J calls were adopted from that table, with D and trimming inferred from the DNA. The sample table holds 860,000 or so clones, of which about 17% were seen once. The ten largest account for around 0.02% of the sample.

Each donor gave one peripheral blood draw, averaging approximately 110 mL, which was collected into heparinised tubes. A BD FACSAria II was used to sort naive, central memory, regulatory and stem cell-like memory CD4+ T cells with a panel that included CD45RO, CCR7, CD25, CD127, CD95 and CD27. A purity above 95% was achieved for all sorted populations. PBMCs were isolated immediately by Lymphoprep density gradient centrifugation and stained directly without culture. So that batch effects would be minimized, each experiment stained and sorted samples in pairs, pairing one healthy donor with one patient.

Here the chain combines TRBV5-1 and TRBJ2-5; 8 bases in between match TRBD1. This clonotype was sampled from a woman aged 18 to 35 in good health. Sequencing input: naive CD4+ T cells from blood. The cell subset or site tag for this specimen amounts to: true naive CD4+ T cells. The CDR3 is CASSSDRGETQYF. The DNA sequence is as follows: TGCGCCAGCAGCTCAGACAGGGGAGAGACCCAGTACTTC.